By sample share, the clone carrying this TCR beta chain is medium-sized. Antigen unknown. This specimen belongs to a study of graft-versus-host responses after intestinal transplantation. At the level of the study: Grafts that recipients had were multivisceral, liver-intestinal, or isolated intestinal transplants.

Whole-study findings and limits: An association linked early post-transplant HvG declines with peak circulating GvH clone levels. Allografts of patients with graft-donor T cell macrochimerism showed high graft-versus-host to host-versus-graft clone ratios.

Sequencing was performed with immunoSEQ multiplex PCR; in TCRdb, only in-frame clones are kept and a portion is missing. The sample includes some 66,000 clones, about nine tenths seen only once; the top ten take approximately 1.6%. This CDR3 has 13 residues. CDR1 is MNHEY and CDR2 is SMNVEV in the germline V gene (reference sequence). The V gene lost 6 bases and the J gene lost 4 bases, with 9 bases spanning the gap. Lamina propria and intraepithelial lymphocytes were released by processing graft tissue. J is TRBJ1-4 and V is TRBV27, with D maybe TRBD1 (6 bases). This sequence was found in a human patient who received an intestinal transplant, so some T cells may come from the graft donor. The sequenced sample was ileum tissue, obtained more than 350 days after transplant. CDR3 in DNA: TGTGCCAGCAGGACAGGCCGTAATGAAAAACTGTTTTTT. Its protein is CASRTGRNEKLFF.